What follows are 28 T cell receptor beta chains derived from one specimen sequenced in a study of T cells expressing NK-cell markers. From its re-call of the 5' RACE reads, TCRdb lists each CDR3 protein once, without DNA. The specimen's table records 130,000 to 150,000 distinct CDR3 sequences. Sample: blood T cells: a sorted CD56 or NKG2C T cell subset, CD4+ or CD8+ T cells, or bulk PBMC T cells (not recorded which). These receptors all come from a man younger than 30 in good health.

V usage is TRBV7-3 and J usage is TRBJ2-7; TCRdb names TRBD2, which stays unverified in the absence of DNA. The CDR3 is 15 amino acids. Germline V lookup: CDR1 SGHTA, CDR2 FQGTGA. CDR3 amino acids: CASSLTSGGRSEQYF. The whole variable domain, remainder taken from reference TRBV7-3 and TRBJ2-7, is GAGVSQTPSNKVTEKGKYVELRCDPISGHTALYWYRQSLGQGPEFLIYFQGTGAADDSGLPNDRFFAVRPEGSVSTLKIQRTERGDSAVYLCASSLTSGGRSEQYFGPGTRLTVT.

The chain employs TRBV24-1 and TRBJ2-1; absent DNA, TCRdb's TRBD1 call cannot be checked. The V gene's germline CDR1 is KGHDR and CDR2 SFDVKD. This CDR3 is 17 amino acids long. The chain's CDR3 is CATSDVGPRGGHNEQFF.

The chain carries TRBV27 and TRBJ2-3; TCRdb lists TRBD2, though no DNA is available to test this call. Germline loops: CDR1 MNHEY, CDR2 SMNVEV (reference sequence). This CDR3 is built from 16 residues. The chain's CDR3 is CASRGGTSGSFSTQYF.

The chain is built from TRBV12-3 or TRBV12-4 and TRBJ2-3. The CDR3 runs to 13 residues. The chain's CDR3 is CASSPFVADTQYF.

V usage is TRBV6-5 and J usage is TRBJ2-7; without DNA, the TCRdb call of TRBD2 cannot be checked. The CDR3 consists of 15 residues. Germline loops: CDR1 MNHEY, CDR2 SVGAGI. CDR3: CASSTYGTSGYEQYF.

V and J are TRBV14 and TRBJ2-2. Germline-derived CDR1 and CDR2 are SGHDN and FVKESK. The CDR3 consists of 13 residues. CDR3 sequence reads: CASTLVSTGELFF.

The rearrangement joins TRBV6-5 to TRBJ1-2; TCRdb returns TRBD1, unconfirmable since there is no DNA. The CDR3 runs to 12 residues. CDR1 MNHEY and CDR2 SVGAGI come from the germline V gene. This chain's CDR3 is CASSFEGDGYTF.

The V and J genes are TRBV12-3 or TRBV12-4 and TRBJ2-1; TCRdb names TRBD2, which stays unverified in the absence of DNA. CDR3 length: 14 amino acids. The CDR3: CASRTLAGGSEQFF.

The chain recombines TRBV30 with TRBJ2-1. The CDR3 length is 17 residues. Germline values: CDR1 GTSNPN, CDR2 SVGIG (reference sequence). The CDR3 sequence: CAWSVFPPGNSYNEQFF.

The chain couples TRBV20-1 to TRBJ2-1; the TCRdb D gene call, TRBD2, has no DNA to confirm it. The CDR3 consists of 17 residues. The germline V gene has CDR1 DFQATT and CDR2 SNEGSKA (reference sequence). CDR3 residues: CSARDSSRTNHLNEQFF.

The chain is built from TRBV2 and TRBJ1-4; the TCRdb D gene call, TRBD1, has no DNA to confirm it. Germline lookup yields CDR1 SNHLY and CDR2 FYNNEI. The CDR3 has 14 amino acids. CDR3 sequence: CASRLGTGDEKLFF.

The CDR3 loop reads CASSPGTASYNEQFF. The chain joins TRBV7-7 to TRBJ2-1; TCRdb gives TRBD1 as the D gene, but with no DNA this cannot be confirmed. Germline V CDR1 and CDR2: SSHAT, FNYEAQ (reference sequence). The CDR3 is 15 amino acids.

CDR3 residues: CASSSGLASYNEQFF. The J gene is TRBJ2-1, the V gene TRBV7-9; absent DNA, TCRdb's TRBD2 call cannot be checked. The CDR3 totals 15 residues. The V gene's germline CDR1 is SEHNR and CDR2 FQNEAQ (reference sequence).

V gene TRBV6-5 combines with J gene TRBJ1-2; TCRdb picks TRBD1, but there is no DNA to check that call. The CDR3 contains 15 residues. Per germline, CDR1 MNHEY and CDR2 SVGAGI. The CDR3 here is CASSFFNRADYGYTF.

The J gene is TRBJ2-1, the V gene TRBV7-2; the D call of TRBD2 rests on TCRdb alone, since no DNA is present to check it. Germline-derived CDR1 and CDR2 are SGHTA and FQGNSA. The CDR3 runs to 17 residues. CDR3 in amino acids: CASSLFPLAGEGNEQFF.

This chain uses TRBV3-1 with TRBJ1-1. Germline CDR1 reads LGHDT; CDR2 reads YNNKEL (reference sequence). This CDR3 has 16 residues. CDR3 sequence reads: CASSQGGLVQDTEAFF. Full variable domain (outside the CDR3, taken from reference TRBV3-1 and TRBJ1-1): DTAVSQTPKYLVTQMGNDKSIKCEQNLGHDTMYWYKQDSKKFLKIMFSYNNKELIINETVPNRFSPKSPDKAHLNLHINSLELGDSAVYFCASSQGGLVQDTEAFFGQGTRLTVV.

This rearrangement joins TRBV4-2 to TRBJ2-7; TCRdb designates TRBD2, a call that cannot be tested without DNA. CDR1 is LGHNA, CDR2 YNFKEQ, per germline. This CDR3 contains 15 residues. The CDR3: CASSPVAVSSYEQYF.

This chain links TRBV12-3 or TRBV12-4 with TRBJ2-5; TCRdb picks TRBD2, but there is no DNA to check that call. The CDR3 consists of 18 residues. The CDR3 spells CASSFFGYKREDFGTQYF.

The chain combines TRBV7-2 with TRBJ1-1; TCRdb returns TRBD1, unconfirmable since there is no DNA. The germline CDR1 and CDR2 sequences are SGHTA and FQGNSA. The CDR3 consists of 16 residues. CDR3 protein: CASSPGQGEWDTEAFF.

V usage is TRBV20-1 and J usage is TRBJ2-7; absent DNA, TCRdb's TRBD1 call cannot be checked. The CDR3 is 15 residues long. Germline V lookup: CDR1 DFQATT, CDR2 SNEGSKA (reference sequence). CDR3 amino acids: CSAREIRGGFYEQYF.

V and J are TRBV12-3 or TRBV12-4 and TRBJ2-2; TCRdb's D gene call, TRBD2, goes unchecked for lack of DNA. The CDR3 consists of 17 residues. CDR3 protein: CASRATGLAANTGELFF.

The chain carries TRBV6-5 and TRBJ2-5; TCRdb gives TRBD1 as the D gene, but with no DNA this cannot be confirmed. The CDR3 is 15 amino acids. The germline V gene has CDR1 MNHEY and CDR2 SVGAGI. The CDR3 loop reads CASSWRTGPQETQYF.

V and J are TRBV29-1 and TRBJ2-4. From germline, CDR1 is SQVTM and CDR2 ANQGSEA. The CDR3 extends over 13 amino acids. CDR3 protein: CSVVSLAKNIQYF.

The chain carries TRBV11-3 and TRBJ2-1; TCRdb's assignment of TRBD1 cannot be checked, as there is no DNA. Germline CDR1 is SGHNT and CDR2 is YENEEA. The CDR3 sequence is 14 residues long. The CDR3 loop is CASSARRGINEQFF.

The chain joins TRBV7-2 to TRBJ1-3. The CDR3 has 15 residues. The V gene's germline CDR1 is SGHTA and CDR2 FQGNSA. This CDR3 reads CASISGPWVGNTIYF.

The V gene is TRBV19, the J gene TRBJ2-1. The CDR3 has 11 residues. CDR1 and CDR2 (germline): LNHDA, SQIVND (reference sequence). CDR3 loop: CASSIGNEQFF.

This chain connects TRBV29-1 to TRBJ1-2; checking the TCRdb D call of TRBD1 is not possible without DNA. The V gene's germline CDR1 is SQVTM and CDR2 ANQGSEA. This CDR3 has 12 residues. The CDR3 region is CSVPLGQIGYTF.

This chain links TRBV6-2 or TRBV6-3 with TRBJ2-3. The CDR3 is 11 amino acids. Germline CDR1 is MNHEY and CDR2 is SVGEGT. This CDR3 is CAILVGDTQYF.